The 22 T cell receptor beta chains in this list originate from one sample, sequenced in a study of control samples from healthy donors and cancer patients. Profiling relied on immunoSEQ multiplex PCR, and the TCRdb table lists in-frame clones only, not all of them. Among roughly 80,000 clones listed, about 90% were seen once. Sequenced: PBMCs. The source of these receptors is a woman in her fifties or sixties with head and neck cancer.

Comment on this clone: In the same sample, other DNA sequences code for this CDR3. The gene calls are TRBV19 and TRBJ1-5, with TRBD1 as a possible D gene (5 bases). Trimming pared 7 bases from V and 7 bases from J, leaving 20 bases between. CDR3 size: 15 residues. Germline loops: CDR1 LNHDA, CDR2 SQIVND (reference sequence). For the CDR3, the DNA is TGTGCCAGTACCCCCTCTCCCCAGGGAGGGCAGCCCCAGCATTTT. This translates into CASTPSPQGGQPQHF.

The chain has TRBV19 and TRBJ2-1, with 10 bases lining up with TRBD2. V trimming: 7 bases; J trimming: 7 bases; junction bases outside the gene matches: 10. There are 15 residues in the CDR3. Germline lookup yields CDR1 LNHDA and CDR2 SQIVND (reference sequence). CDR3 residues: CASTELLAGPNEQFF. The CDR3 nucleotides are TGTGCCAGTACCGAGCTACTAGCGGGACCAAATGAGCAGTTCTTC. The full variable domain, completed using reference TRBV19 and TRBJ2-1, is DGGITQSPKYLFRKEGQNVTLSCEQNLNHDAMYWYRQDPGQGLRLIYYSQIVNDFQKGDIAEGYSVSREKKESFPLTVTSAQKNPTAFYLCASTELLAGPNEQFFGPGTRLTVL.

V gene TRBV5-1 combines with J gene TRBJ1-4; D is perhaps TRBD1 (6 bases). The CDR3 consists of 14 residues. V dropped 5 bases and J dropped 5 bases, with 13 bases sitting between them. Germline CDR1 reads SGHRS; CDR2 reads YFSETQ. CDR3 sequence reads: CASRPGGVNEKLFF. The CDR3 DNA reads as TGCGCCAGCAGACCGGGGGGCGTGAATGAAAAACTGTTTTTT.

This chain joins TRBV11-2 and TRBJ2-7, with TRBD1 as a possible D gene (6 bases). Trimming took 4 bases from V and 6 from J, leaving 25 bases between them. CDR1 and CDR2 (germline): SGHAT, FQNNGV. There are 17 residues in the CDR3. CDR3 sequence (DNA): TGTGCCAGCAGCTCATTTAGAATCGGACAGAGCCGTAGCGAGCAGTACTTC. Amino acid sequence: CASSSFRIGQSRSEQYF.

The rearrangement uses TRBV14 and TRBJ2-3; TRBD2 matches at 8 bases. This CDR3 spans 14 amino acids. Germline values: CDR1 SGHDN, CDR2 FVKESK. Trimming cost V 5 bases and J 12 bases; bases outside gene matches: 13. The CDR3 loop reads CASSEGRGLDPQYF. CDR3 nucleotide sequence: TGTGCCAGCAGCGAAGGGAGGGGACTAGACCCACAGTATTTT. Looking up the rest from reference TRBV14 and TRBJ2-3 gives the full variable domain: EAGVTQFPSHSVIEKGQTVTLRCDPISGHDNLYWYRRVMGKEIKFLLHFVKESKQDESGMPNNRFLAERTGGTYSTLKVQPAELEDSGVYFCASSEGRGLDPQYFGPGTRLTVL.

The genes are TRBV11-3 and TRBJ2-2; D gene unclear. This CDR3 contains 12 residues. Trimming stripped 1 base from V and 7 bases from J, with 4 bases between. Germline CDR1 and CDR2: SGHNT and YENEEA. In DNA, the CDR3 is TGTGCCAGCAGCTTAGTTGGCGGGGAGCTGTTTTTT. This codes for CASSLVGGELFF. The full variable domain, completed using reference TRBV11-3 and TRBJ2-2, is EAGVVQSPRYKIIEKKQPVAFWCNPISGHNTLYWYLQNLGQGPELLIRYENEEAVDDSQLPKDRFSAERLKGVDSTLKIQPAELGDSAVYLCASSLVGGELFFGEGSRLTVL.

This rearrangement joins TRBV5-1 to TRBJ2-3; 14 bases are a match to TRBD2. Germline V gene sequence: CDR1 SGHRS, CDR2 YFSETQ. The CDR3 has 18 residues. V shed 4 bases, J shed 1 base, and the junction held 8 bases outside the gene matches. DNA of the CDR3: TGCGCCAGCAGCCGTCGACTAGCGGGAGGGCCCGGCACAGATACGCAGTATTTT. This codes for CASSRRLAGGPGTDTQYF.

The CDR3 protein is CASRPTATNEKLFF. DNA for the CDR3: TGTGCCAGCAGACCGACAGCAACTAATGAAAAACTGTTTTTT. The rearrangement uses TRBV2 and TRBJ1-4, with a tentative D call TRBD1 (5 bases). The CDR3 extends over 14 amino acids. With 6 bases removed from V and 0 bases from J, the gap between germline ends came to 8 bases. Germline V lookup: CDR1 SNHLY, CDR2 FYNNEI.

This clone was counted once. This chain links TRBV10-2 with TRBJ1-6; D might be TRBD1 (5 bases). Germline V gene lookup returns CDR1 WSHSY and CDR2 SAAADI. Between the trimmed V and J ends, which lost 2 bases and 0 bases, there was a span of 11 bases. The CDR3 extends over 17 amino acids. This CDR3 is CASSEGGRSSYNSPLHF. The CDR3 DNA follows: TGCGCCAGCAGTGAGGGGGGGAGAAGCTCCTATAATTCACCCCTCCACTTT.

The chain recombines TRBV6-8 with TRBJ2-1, with D possibly TRBD2 on 5 matching bases. The CDR3 totals 18 residues. The V end was cut by 9 bases, the J end by 0 bases, with 24 bases between. Germline V gene sequence: CDR1 MNHGY, CDR2 SAAAGT. The CDR3 loop is CARPDSFVFRCSYNEQFF. CDR3 coding DNA: TGTGCCAGACCGGACTCCTTTGTATTTAGGTGCTCCTACAATGAGCAGTTCTTC.

The genes are TRBV5-1 and TRBJ2-1; 12 nucleotides match TRBD2. The CDR3 has 15 residues. In germline, CDR1 is SGHRS, CDR2 YFSETQ. V dropped 2 bases and J dropped 5; count of bases not matched to a gene: 2. The CDR3 loop is CASSLLAGGDNEQFF. CDR3 DNA sequence: TGCGCCAGCAGCTTACTAGCGGGAGGTGACAATGAGCAGTTCTTC.

J is TRBJ2-7 and V is TRBV19, with D unresolved. The CDR3 has 16 amino acids. The V end was cut by 0 bases, the J end by 0 bases, with 12 bases between. The germline CDR1 and CDR2 sequences are LNHDA and SQIVND (reference sequence). The DNA of the CDR3 is TGTGCCAGTAGTATAGACCTGACCACCACCTCCTACGAGCAGTACTTC. Translation: CASSIDLTTTSYEQYF.

The V call is TRBV18, the J call TRBJ1-4; D gene uncertain. The germline V and J ends were trimmed by 4 bases and 0 bases, with 15 bases remaining between them. Germline V gene lookup returns CDR1 KGHSH and CDR2 LQKENI. The length of the CDR3 is 17 residues. The CDR3: CASSLYAGTATNEKLFF. DNA for the CDR3: TGTGCCAGCTCACTGTATGCAGGCACAGCAACTAATGAAAAACTGTTTTTT.

The chain uses TRBV12-3 or TRBV12-4 and TRBJ2-5, with D possibly matching TRBD2 (5 bases). V shed 4 bases and J shed 7 bases, with 13 bases lying between them. CDR3 length: 13 residues. CDR3 bases: TGTGCCAGCAGTTCGACTACAGTGGGGACCCAGTACTTC. This gives the protein CASSSTTVGTQYF.

This clone was counted once. The chain combines TRBV7-9 with TRBJ1-1; TRBD1 might be the D (5 bases). Germline V gives CDR1 SEHNR, CDR2 FQNEAQ (reference sequence). The V end lost 5 bases, the J end lost 3 bases, and 10 bases lay between the germline ends. This CDR3 has 13 residues. In DNA, the CDR3 is TGTGCCAGCAGCCAACGACAGTACACTGAAGCTTTCTTT. Translated: CASSQRQYTEAFF.

This rearrangement joins TRBV19 to TRBJ1-2, with TRBD1 matching 7 bases. The CDR3 extends over 13 amino acids. J gave up 6 bases and V 5 bases, and 6 bases lay outside the gene matches. Germline V gene data show CDR1 as LNHDA and CDR2 as SQIVND (reference sequence). The CDR3 reads CASSALDRDGYTF. DNA for the CDR3: TGTGCCAGTAGTGCCCTCGACAGGGATGGCTACACCTTC.

Written as DNA, the CDR3 is TGTGCCATCAGTGAGTCGTCCTCCTACGAGCAGTACTTC. The encoded protein is CAISESSSYEQYF. The rearrangement links TRBV10-3 to TRBJ2-7; no reliable D call. The CDR3 is made up of 13 amino acids. V lost 0 bases, J lost 0 bases, and 3 bases lay in between. Germline V lookup: CDR1 ENHRY, CDR2 SYGVKD.

The V and J genes are TRBV6-5 and TRBJ1-5; 7 bases are a match to TRBD1. The CDR3 extends over 14 amino acids. Per germline, CDR1 MNHEY and CDR2 SVGAGI. J lost 3 bases, V lost 6 bases, and 5 bases had no gene match. The CDR3 here is CASRNRGNNQPQHF. The CDR3 nucleotides read TGTGCCAGCAGGAACAGGGGTAACAATCAGCCCCAGCATTTT.

This clone was seen only once. The J gene is TRBJ2-1, the V gene TRBV18; D is perhaps TRBD1 (8 bases). This CDR3 region has 15 residues. V lost 3 bases and J 6 bases, leaving 15 bases between the germline ends. Germline lookup yields CDR1 KGHSH and CDR2 LQKENI. The CDR3 bases are TGTGCCAGCTCACCGGAGACAGGGGAGGGCAATGAGCAGTTCTTC. It specifies CASSPETGEGNEQFF.

This clone appeared a single time. This sequence joins TRBV5-8 and TRBJ1-3; maybe TRBD1 (6 bases). This CDR3 has 14 residues. The V gene's germline CDR1 is SGHTS and CDR2 YDEGEE. With 4 bases removed from V and 5 bases from J, the gap between germline ends came to 13 bases. CDR3 loop: CASSGGAIRNTIYF. The CDR3 coding sequence is TGTGCCAGCAGCGGGGGGGCGATAAGAAACACCATATATTTT.

The chain carries TRBV7-2 and TRBJ1-3; D unresolved. CDR3 length: 12 amino acids. The V end was cut by 3 bases, the J end by 5 bases, with 5 bases between. Germline V gene data show CDR1 as SGHTA and CDR2 as FQGNSA. Here the CDR3 reads CASSLRRNTIYF. The CDR3 DNA follows: TGTGCCAGCAGCTTGAGAAGAAACACCATATATTTT.

This clone has only one observation. The chain carries TRBV4-2 and TRBJ2-6; unclear D gene. The CDR3 consists of 16 residues. Between the trimmed V and J ends, which lost 1 base and 4 bases, there was a span of 11 bases. CDR1 LGHNA and CDR2 YNFKEQ come from the germline V gene. CDR3 nucleotide sequence: TGTGCCAGCAGCCAAGTCTCGCAGGCCGGGGCCAACGTCCTGACTTTC. It yields the protein CASSQVSQAGANVLTF.